This T cell receptor (beta chain) was identified in a study of T cells in localized non-small cell lung cancer. This CDR3 is 15 amino acids long. Germline values: CDR1 MNHEY, CDR2 SVGAGI. Trimming took off 7 bases at V and 0 bases at J, with 13 bases between the two ends. Using immunoSEQ multiplex PCR, the repertoire was profiled, and TCRdb retains in-frame clones only, with some absent. The table records roughly 40,000 clones, 65% to 90% of them present only once. The chain carries TRBV6-5 and TRBJ1-3; D unresolved. The sample here was peripheral blood mononuclear cells, taken before any cancer treatment. This TCR was sampled from a male donor aged 60 or over with stage II lung adenocarcinoma. CDR3 in DNA: TGTGCCAGCACCACCGGGTCCAACTCTGGAAACACCATATATTTT. This gives the protein CASTTGSNSGNTIYF.